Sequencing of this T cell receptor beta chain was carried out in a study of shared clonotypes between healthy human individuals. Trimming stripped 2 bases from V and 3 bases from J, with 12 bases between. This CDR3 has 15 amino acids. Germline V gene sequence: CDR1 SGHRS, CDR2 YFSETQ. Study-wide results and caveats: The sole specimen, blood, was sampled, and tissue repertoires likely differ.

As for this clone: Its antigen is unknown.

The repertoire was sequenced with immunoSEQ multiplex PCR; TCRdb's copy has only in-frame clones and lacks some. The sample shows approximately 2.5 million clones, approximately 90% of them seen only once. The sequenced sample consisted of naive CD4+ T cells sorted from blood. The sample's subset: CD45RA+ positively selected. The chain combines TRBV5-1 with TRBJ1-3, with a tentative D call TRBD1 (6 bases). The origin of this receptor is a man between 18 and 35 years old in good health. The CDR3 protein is CASSLYGTLGNTIYF. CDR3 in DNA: TGCGCCAGCAGCTTATACGGGACACTTGGAAACACCATATATTTT.